One sample yielded the 21 T cell receptor beta chains listed below, sequenced in a study of CD8+ T cells in alopecia areata. The treatment here: oral pan-JAK inhibitor, 5-10 mg twice daily. Extraction of RNA preceded its reverse transcription into cDNA, which served as the sequencing template. Using immunoSEQ multiplex PCR, the repertoire was profiled, and TCRdb retains in-frame clones only, with some absent. Seen here are more than 200,000 clones, 64% observed once, and the top ten hold around 4.2%. This specimen was CD4+ T cells sorted from blood, taken at week 4, from a patient treated with tofacitinib. The receptors here all came from a human donor with alopecia areata.

The rearrangement joins TRBV30 to TRBJ1-1; D may be TRBD1 (5 bases). There are 14 residues in the CDR3. V was trimmed by 5 bases and J by 3 bases, leaving 16 bases between them. The V gene's germline CDR1 is GTSNPN and CDR2 SVGIG (reference sequence). The chain's CDR3 is CAWARVGGDTEAFF. The CDR3 nucleotides are TGTGCCTGGGCCCGAGTGGGGGGGGACACTGAAGCTTTCTTT.

This chain links TRBV5-1 with TRBJ2-2, with 7 bases fitting TRBD1. Germline-derived CDR1 and CDR2 are SGHRS and YFSETQ. V lost 0 bases and J lost 2; bases outside the gene matches: 7. The CDR3 has 17 residues. The CDR3 nucleotides are TGCGCCAGCAGCTTGGGAGCTGGGACAGACAACACCGGGGAGCTGTTTTTT. This sequence encodes CASSLGAGTDNTGELFF.

Details on this clone: The same CDR3 can be traced to other DNA sequences in this sample. The genes are TRBV29-1 and TRBJ1-5; weak D call: TRBD1 (5 bases). Germline V gene data show CDR1 as SQVTM and CDR2 as ANQGSEA. This CDR3 has 13 amino acids. Trimming removed 4 bases from V and 0 bases from J, with 7 bases in between. In nucleotides, the CDR3 is TGCAGCGTTGGTCAGGGTAGCAATCAGCCCCAGCATTTT. It translates to CSVGQGSNQPQHF.

V is TRBV11-2 and J is TRBJ2-4; TRBD2 matches at 8 bases. The CDR3 covers 13 residues. Germline values: CDR1 SGHAT, CDR2 FQNNGV. V shed 8 bases and J 6 bases; nucleotides not matched to a gene: 6. CDR3 in DNA: TGTGCCAGCTGTAACAGCGGGGGAAACATTCAGTACTTC. This sequence encodes CASCNSGGNIQYF.

The chain has TRBV6-6 and TRBJ1-5; D gene ambiguous. The germline gives CDR1 MNHNY, CDR2 SVGAGI (reference sequence). Trimming pared 2 bases from V and 3 bases from J, leaving 5 bases between. This CDR3 comprises 13 residues. The CDR3 bases are TGTGCCAGCAGTTACGTGGACAATCAGCCCCAGCATTTT. It encodes CASSYVDNQPQHF.

The chain links TRBV18 to TRBJ2-7; D possibly corresponds to TRBD1 (6 bases). The CDR3 runs 13 residues. Germline V gene lookup returns CDR1 KGHSH and CDR2 LQKENI. The V and J ends lost 5 bases and 3 bases respectively, with 11 bases between them. CDR3 in amino acids: CASSSYRVYEQYF. In DNA, the CDR3 is TGTGCCAGCTCATCATACAGGGTCTACGAGCAGTACTTC.

The V gene is TRBV6-1, the J gene TRBJ2-7; D is ambiguous. In germline, CDR1 is MNHNS, CDR2 SASEGT. The CDR3 contains 12 residues. Trimming pared 7 bases from V and 0 bases from J, leaving 7 bases between. The CDR3 here is CASMEYSYEQYF. The CDR3 DNA follows: TGTGCCAGCATGGAATACTCCTACGAGCAGTACTTC.

The chain has TRBV13 and TRBJ1-3, with D uncertain. The CDR3 has 11 amino acids. The ends were cut back, 2 bases at V and 7 bases at J, with 3 bases in the middle. Germline CDR1 reads PRHDT; CDR2 reads FYEKMQ (reference sequence). The CDR3 sequence: CASSLRNTIYF. For the CDR3, the DNA is TGTGCCAGCAGCTTACGCAACACCATATATTTT. Looking up the rest from reference TRBV13 and TRBJ1-3 gives the full variable domain: AAGVIQSPRHLIKEKRETATLKCYPIPRHDTVYWYQQGPGQDPQFLISFYEKMQSDKGSIPDRFSAQQFSDYHSELNMSSLELGDSALYFCASSLRNTIYFGEGSWLTVV.

This sequence joins TRBV30 and TRBJ1-1, with D uncertain. V was cut by 3 bases and J by 1 base, with 9 bases left in between. The CDR3 is made up of 13 amino acids. The germline V gene has CDR1 GTSNPN and CDR2 SVGIG (reference sequence). The CDR3 reads CAWSSRANTEAFF. Written as DNA, the CDR3 is TGTGCCTGGAGCTCTCGGGCGAACACTGAAGCTTTCTTT.

The chain combines TRBV5-1 with TRBJ2-7, with D unresolved. Trimming stripped 0 bases from V and 3 bases from J, with 10 bases between. This CDR3 spans 14 amino acids. Germline CDR1 reads SGHRS; CDR2 reads YFSETQ. DNA for the CDR3: TGCGCCAGCAGCTTGGTCCCCCTGCGCTACGAGCAGTACTTC. Translated, it gives CASSLVPLRYEQYF.

J is TRBJ1-5 and V is TRBV4-1, with D possibly TRBD1 on 5 matching bases. CDR1 MGHRA and CDR2 YSYEKL come from the germline V gene. Trimming stripped 1 base from V and 3 bases from J, with 7 bases between. The CDR3 loop spans 14 amino acids. This chain's CDR3 is CASSQAGLNQPQHF. CDR3 nucleotide sequence: TGCGCCAGCAGCCAAGCAGGGCTCAATCAGCCCCAGCATTTT.

The chain employs TRBV6-6 and TRBJ2-7; D remains unclear. From germline, CDR1 is MNHNY and CDR2 SVGAGI (reference sequence). With 5 bases removed from V and 5 bases from J, the gap between germline ends came to 19 bases. The CDR3 is 15 amino acids. The CDR3 DNA is TGTGCCAGCAGTCGACGTAGTGCAGGTCACAACGAGCAGTACTTC. Its protein product is CASSRRSAGHNEQYF.

This clone was found once. The rearrangement links TRBV7-8 to TRBJ2-3, with D possibly matching TRBD1 (6 bases). This CDR3 has 16 residues. Germline V CDR1 and CDR2: SGHVS, FQNEAQ. With 2 bases removed from V and 2 bases from J, the gap between germline ends came to 14 bases. The chain's CDR3 is CASSLKAGDPTDTQYF. The CDR3 nucleotides read TGTGCCAGCAGCTTAAAGGCAGGGGACCCCACAGATACGCAGTATTTT.

The chain combines TRBV4-3 with TRBJ1-2; D possibly corresponds to TRBD1 (5 bases). Germline lookup yields CDR1 LGHNA and CDR2 YSLEER. The CDR3 consists of 16 residues. With 1 base removed from V and 4 bases from J, the gap between germline ends came to 16 bases. This CDR3 reads CASSQGPATATYGYTF. The CDR3, as DNA: TGCGCCAGCAGCCAAGGGCCCGCGACAGCAACCTATGGCTACACCTTC.

This chain uses TRBV4-2 with TRBJ2-1; TRBD2 aligns across 15 bases. The CDR3 totals 17 residues. V lost 1 base, J lost 9 bases, and 7 bases stayed unmatched. The germline CDR1 and CDR2 sequences are LGHNA and YNFKEQ. The CDR3 DNA follows: TGTGCCAGCAGCCAAGGGACTAGCGGGGGGGATTATGCTGAGCAGTTCTTC. It is translated as CASSQGTSGGDYAEQFF.

This chain links TRBV10-3 with TRBJ2-5; 9 nucleotides agree with TRBD2. Germline CDR1 reads ENHRY; CDR2 reads SYGVKD. The length of the CDR3 is 16 residues. V lost 11 bases and J lost 5; bases outside the gene matches: 18. The CDR3 DNA follows: TGTGCCTCCAAGGGGGGTAGCGGGGGACTACGGGAGACCCAGTACTTC. Protein: CASKGGSGGLRETQYF.

V gene TRBV13 combines with J gene TRBJ1-2, with D uncertain. Trimming took off 3 bases at V and 13 bases at J, with 15 bases between the two ends. This CDR3 region has 12 residues. CDR1 and CDR2 from the germline V gene are PRHDT and FYEKMQ (reference sequence). CDR3 nucleotides: TGTGCCAGCAGCTTCGGTATGGTGGGTGGCACCTTC. As protein: CASSFGMVGGTF.

Concerning this clone: Other DNA sequences in the sample encode the same CDR3. This chain connects TRBV4-3 to TRBJ2-3; 10 bases are shared with TRBD1. CDR1 is LGHNA and CDR2 is YSLEER in the germline V gene. The junction had 1 base not matched to a gene; V was cut back by 4 bases and J by 3 bases. The CDR3 runs 14 residues. CDR3 sequence: CASSPGQGTDTQYF. The CDR3 DNA follows: TGCGCCAGCAGCCCGGGACAGGGGACAGATACGCAGTATTTT.

The chain couples TRBV5-6 to TRBJ2-1, with D possibly matching TRBD2 (5 bases). CDR3 size: 17 residues. Deletions cut 0 bases from V and 1 base from J, with 14 bases between. Germline CDR1 is SGHDT and CDR2 is YYEEEE. The CDR3 here is CASSLEEGFGSYNEQFF. The CDR3 DNA is TGTGCCAGCAGCTTGGAAGAGGGTTTCGGGTCCTACAATGAGCAGTTCTTC.

This clone was detected many times. The chain recombines TRBV10-3 with TRBJ2-7, with TRBD2 as a possible D gene (6 bases). Trimming removed 11 bases at V and 1 base at J, with 12 bases between. CDR1 ENHRY and CDR2 SYGVKD come from the germline V gene. The CDR3 contains 12 residues. CDR3 in DNA: TGTGCCGTAGCTCGGGAGTCCTACGAGCAGTACTTC. As protein: CAVARESYEQYF.

The rearrangement uses TRBV6-5 and TRBJ1-2, with D perhaps matching TRBD1 (5 bases). There are 16 residues in the CDR3. V dropped 2 bases and J dropped 4 bases, with 17 bases sitting between them. CDR1 is MNHEY and CDR2 is SVGAGI in the germline V gene. The CDR3 coding sequence is TGTGCCAGCAGTTACGGTGGGGGGTCGGGGATCTATGGCTACACCTTC. Translating it yields CASSYGGGSGIYGYTF.